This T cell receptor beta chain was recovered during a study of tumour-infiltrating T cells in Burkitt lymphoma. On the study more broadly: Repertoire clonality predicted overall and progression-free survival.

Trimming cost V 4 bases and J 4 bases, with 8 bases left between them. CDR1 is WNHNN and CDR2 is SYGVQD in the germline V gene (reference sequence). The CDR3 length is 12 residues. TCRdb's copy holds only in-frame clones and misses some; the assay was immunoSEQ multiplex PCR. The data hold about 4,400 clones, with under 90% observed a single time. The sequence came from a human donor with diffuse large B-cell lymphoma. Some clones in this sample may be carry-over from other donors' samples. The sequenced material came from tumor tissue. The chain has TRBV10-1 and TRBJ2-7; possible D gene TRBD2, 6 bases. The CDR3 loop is CASSGLGYEQYF. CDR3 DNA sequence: TGCGCCAGCAGTGGACTAGGGTACGAGCAGTACTTC.